A selection of T cell receptor beta chains follows, all from one sample in a study of blood T cells in healthy people across ages. One entry per CDR3 protein, called by TCRdb with MiXCR from the 5' RACE reads. The repertoire consists of some 700,000 distinct CDR3 sequences, with roughly 43% occurring once and the leading ten covering roughly 20%. The sequenced material came from blood. The receptors derive from a woman aged 60-75 years in good health. CDR3s include the opening cysteine and the closing phenylalanine or tryptophan. D genes are given only for firm matches. Only part of the rows carry a size: once, few, many, or a class if the clone is expanded.

abundance: few
d_gene: -
j_gene: TRBJ2-3
v_gene: TRBV14
CDR3nt: TGTGCCAGCAGCCAAGATCAGGGGTTTTGGACAGATACGCAGTATTTT
CDR3aa: CASSQDQGFWTDTQYF

abundance: -
d_gene: -
j_gene: TRBJ2-5
v_gene: TRBV21-1
CDR3nt: TGTGCCAGCAGCAAATGCGGGGGCGCAAGTCGGGAGACCCAGTACTTC
CDR3aa: CASSKCGGASRETQYF

abundance: -
d_gene: -
j_gene: TRBJ1-5
v_gene: TRBV4-2
CDR3nt: TGTGCCAGCAGCCAAGATCTTTTAGTTGGTCAGCCCCAGCATTTT
CDR3aa: CASSQDLLVGQPQHF

abundance: few
d_gene: -
j_gene: TRBJ1-6
v_gene: TRBV30
CDR3nt: TGTGCCTGGAGTGTAATGTTACAAAGCTCCTATAATTCACCCCTCCACTTT
CDR3aa: CAWSVMLQSSYNSPLHF

abundance: few
d_gene: -
j_gene: TRBJ1-2
v_gene: TRBV6-5
CDR3nt: TGTGCCAGCAGCCCAGGACATCGCTATGGCTACACCTTC
CDR3aa: CASSPGHRYGYTF

abundance: -
d_gene: -
j_gene: TRBJ2-3
v_gene: TRBV6-1
CDR3nt: TGTGCCAGCACCCAACAGGGAGGGAACTCAGATACGCAGTATTTT
CDR3aa: CASTQQGGNSDTQYF

abundance: -
d_gene: -
j_gene: TRBJ1-1
v_gene: TRBV6-4
CDR3nt: TGTGCCAGCAGTGAAACAGCATTAACCGAAGCTTTCTTT
CDR3aa: CASSETALTEAFF

abundance: -
d_gene: -
j_gene: TRBJ2-2
v_gene: TRBV5-1
CDR3nt: TGCGCCAGCAGCTTGACACAGGGAAACGGGGAGCTGTTTTTT
CDR3aa: CASSLTQGNGELFF

abundance: -
d_gene: -
j_gene: TRBJ2-3
v_gene: TRBV7-2
CDR3nt: TGTGCCAGCAGCACAGGAGCCGGGTTCGGAGATACGCAGTATTTT
CDR3aa: CASSTGAGFGDTQYF

abundance: -
d_gene: -
j_gene: TRBJ2-7
v_gene: TRBV6-5
CDR3nt: TGTGCCAGCAGTTATAACGACATTTACAATGAGCAGTACTTC
CDR3aa: CASSYNDIYNEQYF

abundance: -
d_gene: -
j_gene: TRBJ2-2
v_gene: TRBV25-1
CDR3nt: TGTGCCAGCAGTGATTTCACAGTCAACACCGGGGAGCTGTTTTTT
CDR3aa: CASSDFTVNTGELFF

abundance: many
d_gene: -
j_gene: TRBJ1-6
v_gene: TRBV7-2
CDR3nt: TGTGCCAGCAGCTTAGTAGTAACGACAGGCGGGTCACCCCTCCACTTT
CDR3aa: CASSLVVTTGGSPLHF